Listed below are T cell receptor beta chains from one sample, sequenced in a study of blood T cell repertoires in COVID-19. Repertoires were generated with immunoSEQ multiplex PCR, while TCRdb's copy carries only in-frame clones and drops some. The repertoire holds about 210,000 clones, with around 86% as singletons. What was sequenced was PBMCs or T cells enriched from blood (not recorded which). All receptors come from a woman in her 40s in a cohort exposed to, infected with or recovered from COVID-19 (not recorded which). Both conserved end residues are part of each CDR3. The D gene is left open where the match is weak. Rows may omit the clone size; those that give it use once, few, many or a size class.

D,J,size,V,CDR3,DNA
TRBD1,TRBJ1-4,NA,TRBV11-2,CASSLVGARTGEKLFF,TGTGCCAGCAGCTTAGTAGGAGCGAGGACAGGGGAAAAACTGTTTTTT
NA,TRBJ2-7,NA,TRBV5-1,CASSLVRRESDEQYF,TGCGCCAGCAGCTTGGTGCGCAGGGAAAGTGACGAGCAGTACTTC
TRBD2,TRBJ2-1,once,TRBV27,CASRPLAGGLNEQFF,TGTGCCAGCAGGCCTCTAGCGGGGGGGCTCAATGAGCAGTTCTTC
NA,TRBJ1-1,few,TRBV5-8,CASSLTPRVNTEAFF,TGTGCCAGCAGCTTAACCCCCAGGGTGAACACTGAAGCTTTCTTT
TRBD1,TRBJ1-2,NA,TRBV19,CASSNPSGTGEDDYGYTF,TGTGCCAGTAGTAACCCCTCCGGGACAGGGGAGGATGACTATGGCTACACCTTC
NA,TRBJ1-4,NA,TRBV4-1,CASSQLFFRDIDEKLFF,TGCGCCAGCAGCCAACTTTTCTTCCGGGACATCGATGAAAAACTGTTTTTT
NA,TRBJ2-7,few,TRBV9,CASSRAQAVSYEQYF,TGTGCCAGCAGCAGAGCCCAGGCCGTTTCCTACGAGCAGTACTTC
NA,TRBJ1-1,NA,TRBV6-5,CASSYSSKGAAFF,TGTGCCAGCAGTTACTCGAGTAAGGGAGCGGCTTTCTTT
NA,TRBJ2-5,NA,TRBV5-4,CASSPIQGPETQYF,TGTGCCAGCAGCCCGATACAGGGTCCAGAGACCCAGTACTTC
NA,TRBJ2-1,NA,TRBV14,CASSQEGIYNEQFF,TGTGCCAGCAGCCAAGAGGGCATTTACAATGAGCAGTTCTTC
TRBD1,TRBJ1-2,once,TRBV5-5,CASSLYRGENYGYTF,TGTGCCAGCAGCTTGTACAGGGGCGAGAACTATGGCTACACCTTC
TRBD1,TRBJ2-5,NA,TRBV23-1,CASSQGTGGPYKRPSTLQETQYF,TGCGCCAGCAGTCAAGGAACAGGGGGCCCTTACAAGAGACCCAGTACCTTACAAGAGACCCAGTACTTC
TRBD2,TRBJ2-1,NA,TRBV4-1,CASSLAGAYNEQFF,TGCGCCAGCAGCCTAGCGGGGGCCTACAATGAGCAGTTCTTC
TRBD1,TRBJ2-1,NA,TRBV5-1,CASSLGQGAVNEQFF,TGCGCCAGCAGCTTGGGACAGGGGGCAGTGAATGAGCAGTTCTTC
NA,TRBJ1-6,NA,TRBV5-1,CASSLGQGHNNSPLHF,TGCGCCAGCAGCTTGGGGCAGGGTCATAATAATTCACCCCTCCACTTT